The entry below gives a single T cell receptor (beta chain) sequence along with its context. The data are from a study of CD4 and CD8 cells across lung adenocarcinoma regions. A single record per CDR3 protein comes from TCRdb applying MiXCR to the PCR reads. The table has about 12,000 distinct CDR3 sequences, under 75% seen once; the top ten hold around 36%. Looked up from germline, CDR1 is MNHEY and CDR2 is SVGEGT. The CDR3 extends over 14 amino acids. Sequenced material: CD8+ T cells from the margin of a lung tumor. The rearrangement joins TRBV6-2 or TRBV6-3 to TRBJ2-1, with a weak D call TRBD1 (7 bases). The tail of the sequence fits TRBJ2-7 better, so the J call may be wrong. This clonotype was sampled from a female donor with lung adenocarcinoma. The CD4 and CD8 labels of this study may be unreliable. CDR3 sequence: CASSRQGGSYEQYF. The CDR3 DNA follows: TGTGCCAGCAGTCGACAGGGAGGCTCCTACGAGCAGTACTTC.